The text below deals with one TCR beta chain. The CDR3 totals 16 residues. The V gene lost 4 bases and the J gene lost 0 bases, with 16 bases spanning the gap. Looked up from germline, CDR1 is MNHEY and CDR2 is SMNVEV (reference sequence). The data were obtained in a study of blood T cell repertoires in COVID-19. Study summary: Whether acute or convalescent, the COVID-19 samples came from the United States, Italy and Spain.

TCRdb's table, derived via immunoSEQ multiplex PCR, lists solely in-frame clones and lacks some. The data show around 150,000 clones, with approximately 88% seen just once and about 5% held by the top ten. The chain employs TRBV27 and TRBJ2-7, with D maybe TRBD1 (6 bases). The sequencing input was peripheral blood. The sequence derives from a human donor in a cohort sampled during active COVID-19. CDR3 amino acids: CASSSTVLRGSYEQYF. DNA of the CDR3: TGTGCCAGCAGTTCAACGGTCCTCAGGGGCTCCTACGAGCAGTACTTC.